A selection of T cell receptor beta chains follows, all from one sample in a study of T cell changes during pregnancy in multiple sclerosis. Sequenced by immunoSEQ multiplex PCR; TCRdb stores in-frame clones only, minus some. The sample shows fewer than 90,000 clones, 85% to 95% of them seen only once. Here the sequenced sample was peripheral blood, taken in the first trimester of pregnancy. Every receptor here comes from a female donor with multiple sclerosis, enrolled in a pregnancy study. Each CDR3 is given with its conserved first and last residue. Each record gives: J gene, D gene, V gene, clone size, CDR3 DNA, CDR3 protein. D genes are given only for firm matches. Only some rows state a clone size, as once, few, many or a class for expanded clones.

>TRBJ2-7|-|TRBV6-1|-
TGTGCCAGCAGTCAAGGCAGGGGCCGATCACCTTACGAGCAGTACTTC
CASSQGRGRSPYEQYF
>TRBJ2-3|TRBD2|TRBV7-3|-
TGTGCCAGCAGCTTAAGCGGGGGAAGCACAGATACGCAGTATTTT
CASSLSGGSTDTQYF
>TRBJ2-1|-|TRBV5-4|-
TGTGCCAGCAGCTCGGACAGCCGTGAGCAGTTCTTC
CASSSDSREQFF
>TRBJ2-7|TRBD1|TRBV9|-
TGTGCCAGCAGCGTCGCGACAGGGGGCGGGTACGAGCAGTACTTC
CASSVATGGGYEQYF
>TRBJ1-1|-|TRBV18|-
TGTGCCAGCTCACCGAGGAACACTGAAGCTTTCTTT
CASSPRNTEAFF
>TRBJ1-3|TRBD1|TRBV4-2|-
TGTGCCAGCAGCCAATCAGGGGGTGGAAACACCATATATTTT
CASSQSGGGNTIYF
>TRBJ2-3|-|TRBV2|-
TGTGCCAGCAGTCGGACTGACGGTGAAGATACGCAGTATTTT
CASSRTDGEDTQYF
>TRBJ2-1|-|TRBV4-1|-
TGCGCCAGTCACACAACGACAGGACGATACCATGAGCAGTTCTTC
CASHTTTGRYHEQFF
>TRBJ1-1|-|TRBV9|-
TGTGCCAGCAGCGTAGAAGGGGAAGGCGTAGCTTTCTTT
CASSVEGEGVAFF
>TRBJ1-1|-|TRBV5-5|-
TGTGCCAGCATCCCTGGCGGAGGAGGCAACACTGAAGCTTTCTTT
CASIPGGGGNTEAFF
>TRBJ2-2|-|TRBV7-7|-
TGTGCCAGCAGCCGCACGCCAGGGGACACCGGGGAGCTGTTTTTT
CASSRTPGDTGELFF
>TRBJ2-2|TRBD1|TRBV6-1|-
TGTGCCAGTGACAGGGACATCGGGGAGCTGTTTTTT
CASDRDIGELFF
>TRBJ2-1|-|TRBV7-7|-
TGTGCCAGCAGCCCGACTAGTTACGATGAGCAGTTCTTC
CASSPTSYDEQFF
>TRBJ2-1|TRBD2|TRBV6-5|-
TGTGCCAGCAGTTACTCGGGGAGGGCCCATGAGCAGTTCTTC
CASSYSGRAHEQFF
>TRBJ2-6|-|TRBV19|-
TGTGCCAGTAGTATTGGGACAACCCAGAGCTCTGGGGCCAACGTCCTGACTTTC
CASSIGTTQSSGANVLTF
>TRBJ2-7|-|TRBV6-6|-
TGTGCCAGCAGTGCCTCTGGCGGGCGACACTACGAGCAGTACTTC
CASSASGGRHYEQYF
>TRBJ2-3|-|TRBV19|-
TGTGCCAGTAGGGTATCGGACATTACCACAGATACGCAGTATTTT
CASRVSDITTDTQYF
>TRBJ1-5|-|TRBV19|-
TGTGCCACTCGGATCAAGACAGGTTGGGGTCAGCCCCAGCATTTT
CATRIKTGWGQPQHF
>TRBJ1-3|-|TRBV5-1|-
TGCGCCAGCAGTTTTGGACAATCTGGAAACACCATATATTTT
CASSFGQSGNTIYF
>TRBJ1-2|-|TRBV27|-
TGTGCCAGCAGTTTATCCGACTATGGCTACACCTTC
CASSLSDYGYTF
>TRBJ2-6|TRBD1|TRBV19|-
TGTGCCAGTAAACTTACAGGGGGGACTGGGGCCAACGTCCTGACTTTC
CASKLTGGTGANVLTF
>TRBJ2-7|TRBD1|TRBV6-6|-
TGTGCCAGCAGCAACAGGGGTTACGAGCAGTACTTC
CASSNRGYEQYF
>TRBJ1-6|TRBD1|TRBV6-5|-
TGTGCCAGCACCGAACTCGGACAGGGGACTTCACCCCTCCACTTT
CASTELGQGTSPLHF
>TRBJ1-1|TRBD1|TRBV5-4|few
TGTGCCAGCAGCTACCGGGACAGGGTGACTGAAGCTTTCTTT
CASSYRDRVTEAFF
>TRBJ2-1|TRBD1|TRBV2|-
TGTGCCAGCAGTACCCCCGGGACAGCCCACAATGAGCAGTTCTTC
CASSTPGTAHNEQFF
>TRBJ2-5|-|TRBV7-8|once
TGTGCCAGCAGCTTAGGTGCGGGGCGAGTTCAAGAGACCCAGTACTTC
CASSLGAGRVQETQYF
>TRBJ1-5|-|TRBV4-3|-
TGCGCCAGCAGCCAAGCCAGGTTTCAGCCCCAGCATTTT
CASSQARFQPQHF
>TRBJ1-1|TRBD1|TRBV13|-
TGTGCCAGCAGCTTGGGGGACAGCCCTGAAGCTTTCTTT
CASSLGDSPEAFF
>TRBJ2-7|-|TRBV9|-
TGTGCCAGCAGCGTAGACGAAGGGAGGGAGCAGTACTTC
CASSVDEGREQYF
>TRBJ1-1|TRBD1|TRBV25-1|-
TGTGCCAGCAGTGAGGGCAGGGGGAATACTGAAGCTTTCTTT
CASSEGRGNTEAFF
>TRBJ2-1|TRBD1|TRBV7-2|once
TGTGCCAGCAGCTTAGTGGGACAGGGGACCTACAATGAGCAGTTCTTC
CASSLVGQGTYNEQFF
>TRBJ2-1|-|TRBV27|-
TGTGCCAGCAGTTTATTACGGCGGGATGAGCAGTTCTTC
CASSLLRRDEQFF
>TRBJ2-1|TRBD2|TRBV9|-
TGTGCCAGCAGCCCACGGGGGGAAACTAGCGGGAGTAGGAATGAGCAGTTCTTC
CASSPRGETSGSRNEQFF
>TRBJ1-5|-|TRBV30|-
TGTGCCTGGAGTGTGGAGCGAAATCAGCCCCAGCATTTT
CAWSVERNQPQHF
>TRBJ2-7|-|TRBV19|few
TGTGCCAGTAGTTTCGAACGGGGTGGCGAGCAGTACTTC
CASSFERGGEQYF
>TRBJ2-5|TRBD1|TRBV29-1|-
TGCAGCGTTGCAGGGGGAAAAGAGACCCAGTACTTC
CSVAGGKETQYF
>TRBJ2-3|-|TRBV7-3|-
TGTGCCAGCAGCTCTACGTCCGCGAGCACAGATACGCAGTATTTT
CASSSTSASTDTQYF
>TRBJ2-4|-|TRBV29-1|-
TGCAGCGTTAATCACCAGAACATTCAGTACTTC
CSVNHQNIQYF
>TRBJ2-5|TRBD1|TRBV5-4|-
TGTGCCAGCAGCTTGCCAGGGGGCACAGAGACCCAGTACTTC
CASSLPGGTETQYF
>TRBJ2-4|TRBD1|TRBV19|-
TGTGCCAGTAGTATATTCGGACAGGGGGTAAACATTCAGTACTTC
CASSIFGQGVNIQYF